These T cell receptor beta chains were read from a single sample in a study of OX40 agonist ivuxolimab in advanced cancers. Method: immunoSEQ multiplex PCR; TCRdb's copy keeps in-frame clones and lacks some. The sample has around 33,000 clones, 84% seen once; the top ten hold under 25%. The sequenced sample was CD4+ or CD8+ T cells sorted from blood, obtained in a trial of the OX40 agonist ivuxolimab. The origin of the receptors is an adult with an advanced solid tumor such as melanoma, head and neck, liver or kidney cancer. The CDR3 runs from the conserved cysteine through the conserved F or W. The D gene is left open where the match is weak. The size field is filled for only some rows; it gives once, few, many or a size class.

clone size,V gene,J gene,D gene,CDR3 DNA,CDR3 protein
-,TRBV7-6,TRBJ2-6,TRBD1,TGTGCCAGCAGCTTAGTTGACAGGGACTCTGGGGCCAACGTCCTGACTTTC,CASSLVDRDSGANVLTF
-,TRBV11-2,TRBJ2-1,-,TGTGCCAGCAGCTTAGGGACACCCGCTGAGCAGTTCTTC,CASSLGTPAEQFF
-,TRBV11-2,TRBJ2-7,-,TGTGCCAGCAGCTTAGATGGACACTACGAGCAGTACTTC,CASSLDGHYEQYF
-,TRBV4-3,TRBJ2-1,TRBD2,TGCGCCAGCAGCCAAGAGTTGCGGGGGGGCCGGAGTGAGCAGTTCTTC,CASSQELRGGRSEQFF
-,TRBV7-9,TRBJ2-7,-,TGTGCCAGCAGCTTGGGTTCCTACGAGCAGTACTTC,CASSLGSYEQYF
-,TRBV10-1,TRBJ1-1,-,TGCGCCAGCAGCCCTCTCACAGAGGGTCGCACTGAAGCTTTCTTT,CASSPLTEGRTEAFF
large,TRBV10-1,TRBJ1-1,-,TGCGCCAGCAAGGGTTTGGACACTGAAGCTTTCTTT,CASKGLDTEAFF
-,TRBV18,TRBJ2-2,TRBD2,TGTGCCAGCTCACCCGGGACTAGAAAGGACACCGGGGAGCTGTTTTTT,CASSPGTRKDTGELFF
once,TRBV4-2,TRBJ2-3,-,TGTGCCAGCAGCCCAACCCCGAGCGGAGGTGGGGCAGATACGCAGTATTTT,CASSPTPSGGGADTQYF
-,TRBV27,TRBJ2-7,TRBD2,TGTGCCAGCAGTTTATCGGGGGGGAGCTCCTACGAGCAGTACTTC,CASSLSGGSSYEQYF
once,TRBV5-1,TRBJ2-1,-,TGCGCCAGCAGTGGACAGCCTTACAATGAGCAGTTCTTC,CASSGQPYNEQFF
-,TRBV7-9,TRBJ2-7,TRBD2,TGTGCCAGCAGCGGTTCTAGCGGGGGAGTTTCCTACGAGCAGTACTTC,CASSGSSGGVSYEQYF
-,TRBV28,TRBJ2-7,-,TGTGCCAGCAGTTTGACAGACACCTACGAGCAGTACTTC,CASSLTDTYEQYF
-,TRBV7-9,TRBJ2-7,TRBD1,TGTGCCAGCAGCGGGGACAGGGATTCCTACGAGCAGTACTTC,CASSGDRDSYEQYF
-,TRBV7-9,TRBJ1-4,TRBD1,TGTGCCAGCAGCTGGTCAGGGGGCAGAGAAAAACTGTTTTTT,CASSWSGGREKLFF
-,TRBV15,TRBJ2-7,-,TGTGCCACCAGCCCGCGGGACGGGACCTCCTACGAGCAGTACTTC,CATSPRDGTSYEQYF
-,TRBV2,TRBJ1-1,-,TGTGCCAGCAGTGACAATTCAGGGGCAGAAGCTTTCTTT,CASSDNSGAEAFF
-,TRBV4-1,TRBJ1-2,-,TGCGCCAGCAGCCAAGAGGGCAGGGACTATGGCTACACCTTC,CASSQEGRDYGYTF
-,TRBV11-2,TRBJ1-4,-,TGTGCCAGCAGCTCTCCTCGGGGGCTAGGTGAAAAACTGTTTTTT,CASSSPRGLGEKLFF
once,TRBV6-4,TRBJ2-3,TRBD1,TGTGCCAGCAGTGACTCGGGGACAGGGCCAGATACGCAGTATTTT,CASSDSGTGPDTQYF
-,TRBV5-1,TRBJ1-2,-,TGCGCCAGCAGCTTGGCTGGCGGCACCTATGGCTACACCTTC,CASSLAGGTYGYTF
-,TRBV9,TRBJ1-2,-,TGTGCCAGCAGCGGGGGTAGCTACACCTTC,CASSGGSYTF
once,TRBV5-4,TRBJ1-1,-,TGTGCCAGCAGTTATGGAAGGGATGAAGCTTTCTTT,CASSYGRDEAFF
-,TRBV4-1,TRBJ1-3,-,TGCGCCAGCAGCCAAGAAAGGGGAAACACCATATATTTT,CASSQERGNTIYF
-,TRBV4-1,TRBJ1-5,TRBD1,TGCGCCAGCAGCCAGGGACAGAGTCAGCCCCAGCATTTT,CASSQGQSQPQHF
-,TRBV15,TRBJ2-2,TRBD2,TGTGCCACCAGCAGACATTGGCAGGCGGGAGGGATCGACACCGGGGAGCTGTTTTTT,CATSRHWQAGGIDTGELFF
-,TRBV30,TRBJ2-7,TRBD2,TGTGCCTGGCGTAGCGGGGGGGCTCCCTACGAGCAGTACTTC,CAWRSGGAPYEQYF
-,TRBV7-2,TRBJ2-7,TRBD1,TGTGCCAGCAGCTCCTTAGGGACAGGCTACGAGCAGTACTTC,CASSSLGTGYEQYF
-,TRBV5-1,TRBJ2-7,-,TGCGCCAGCAGCCCCCGGTCCGCCGTAGAGAGTCCCTACGAGCAGTACTTC,CASSPRSAVESPYEQYF
-,TRBV9,TRBJ2-7,-,TGTGCCAGCAATCTACAGGGCACTGGGGAGCAGTACTTC,CASNLQGTGEQYF
-,TRBV15,TRBJ2-7,-,TGTGCCACCAGCATCGGAGGGCCCTACGAGCAGTACTTC,CATSIGGPYEQYF
-,TRBV5-6,TRBJ2-5,-,TGTGCCAGCAGCTTGTGGGGCGGGGCGAGGGTTGCCCAGTACTTC,CASSLWGGARVAQYF
-,TRBV27,TRBJ1-2,-,TGTGCCAGCAGACCTGGACAAGCCGACTATGGCTACACCTTC,CASRPGQADYGYTF
-,TRBV5-1,TRBJ2-3,TRBD2,TGCGCCAGCAGCCCTGCTTTGGGACTAGCGTTCACAGATACGCAGTATTTT,CASSPALGLAFTDTQYF
-,TRBV7-9,TRBJ2-7,TRBD1,TGTGCCAGCAGTCGCAAAGGGACAGGGGGTAGAGAGCAGTACTTC,CASSRKGTGGREQYF
once,TRBV6-5,TRBJ2-1,TRBD2,TGTGCCAGCAGTTACGGACTAGCGGGGGCTGCTGAGCAGTTCTTC,CASSYGLAGAAEQFF
few,TRBV7-8,TRBJ2-1,TRBD1,TGTGCCAGCAGCTTCGGGACAGGGGGACACAATGAGCAGTTCTTC,CASSFGTGGHNEQFF
few,TRBV28,TRBJ2-7,-,TGTGCCAGCAGTTTGGTGGGGGGGCAGGACGAGCAGTACTTC,CASSLVGGQDEQYF
-,TRBV5-4,TRBJ2-7,TRBD1,TGTGCCAGCAGCTTGGGGCAGGGGGCCTACGAGCAGTACTTC,CASSLGQGAYEQYF